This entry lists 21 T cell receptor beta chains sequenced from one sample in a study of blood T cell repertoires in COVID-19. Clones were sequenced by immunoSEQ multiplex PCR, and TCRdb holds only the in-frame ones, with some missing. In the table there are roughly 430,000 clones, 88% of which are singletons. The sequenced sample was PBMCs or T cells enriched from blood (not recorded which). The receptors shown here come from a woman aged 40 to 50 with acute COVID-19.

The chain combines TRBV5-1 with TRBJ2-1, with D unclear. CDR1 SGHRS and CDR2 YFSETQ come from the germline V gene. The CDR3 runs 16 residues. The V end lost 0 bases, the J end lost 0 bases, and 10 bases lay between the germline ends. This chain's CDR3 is CASSLAVVSSYNEQFF. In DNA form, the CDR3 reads TGCGCCAGCAGCTTGGCTGTTGTGAGCTCCTACAATGAGCAGTTCTTC.

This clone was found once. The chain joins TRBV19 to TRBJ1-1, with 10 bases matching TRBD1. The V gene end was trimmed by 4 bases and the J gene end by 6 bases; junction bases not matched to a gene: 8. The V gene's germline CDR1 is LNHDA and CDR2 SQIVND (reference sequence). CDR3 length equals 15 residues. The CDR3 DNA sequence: TGTGCCAGTAGTACCCGACAGGGGGCCGCCTCTGAAGCTTTCTTT. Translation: CASSTRQGAASEAFF. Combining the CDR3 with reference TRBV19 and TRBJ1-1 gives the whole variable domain DGGITQSPKYLFRKEGQNVTLSCEQNLNHDAMYWYRQDPGQGLRLIYYSQIVNDFQKGDIAEGYSVSREKKESFPLTVTSAQKNPTAFYLCASSTRQGAASEAFFGQGTRLTVV.

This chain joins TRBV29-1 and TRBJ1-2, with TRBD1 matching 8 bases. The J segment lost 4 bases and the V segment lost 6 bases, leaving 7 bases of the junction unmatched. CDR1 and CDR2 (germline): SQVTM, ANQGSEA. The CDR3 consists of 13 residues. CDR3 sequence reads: CSVADRGSYGYTF. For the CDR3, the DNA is TGCAGCGTCGCTGACAGGGGCAGCTATGGCTACACCTTC.

The CDR3 reads CAISESGSGLTYEQYF. CDR3 DNA: TGTGCCATCAGTGAGTCGGGGTCGGGACTCACCTACGAGCAGTACTTC. The V and J genes are TRBV10-3 and TRBJ2-7, with D possibly TRBD2 on 6 matching bases. The CDR3 has 16 residues. Deletions cut 0 bases from V and 2 bases from J, with 14 bases between. Germline V gives CDR1 ENHRY, CDR2 SYGVKD.

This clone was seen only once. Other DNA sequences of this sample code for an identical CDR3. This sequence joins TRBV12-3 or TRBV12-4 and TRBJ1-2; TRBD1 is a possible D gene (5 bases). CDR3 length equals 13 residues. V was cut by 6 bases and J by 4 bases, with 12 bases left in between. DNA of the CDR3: TGTGCCAGCAGCCCCACGGGGGGCTATGGCTACACCTTC. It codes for CASSPTGGYGYTF.

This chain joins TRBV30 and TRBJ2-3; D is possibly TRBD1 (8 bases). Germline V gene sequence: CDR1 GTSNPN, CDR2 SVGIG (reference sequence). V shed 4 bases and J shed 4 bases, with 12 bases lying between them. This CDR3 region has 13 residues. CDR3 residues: CAWKTGGADTQYF. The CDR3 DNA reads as TGTGCCTGGAAAACAGGGGGGGCAGATACGCAGTATTTT.

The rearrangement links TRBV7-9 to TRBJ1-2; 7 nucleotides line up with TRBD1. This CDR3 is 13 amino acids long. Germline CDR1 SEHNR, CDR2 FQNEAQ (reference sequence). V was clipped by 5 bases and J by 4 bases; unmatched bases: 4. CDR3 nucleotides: TGTGCCAGCAGCCGGGACAGCCTCTATGGCTACACCTTC. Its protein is CASSRDSLYGYTF.

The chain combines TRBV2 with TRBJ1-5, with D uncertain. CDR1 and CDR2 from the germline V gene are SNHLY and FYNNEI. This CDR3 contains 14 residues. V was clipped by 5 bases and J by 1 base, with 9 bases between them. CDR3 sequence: CASSLGDSNQPQHF. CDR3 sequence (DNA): TGTGCCAGCAGTTTGGGCGACAGCAATCAGCCCCAGCATTTT.

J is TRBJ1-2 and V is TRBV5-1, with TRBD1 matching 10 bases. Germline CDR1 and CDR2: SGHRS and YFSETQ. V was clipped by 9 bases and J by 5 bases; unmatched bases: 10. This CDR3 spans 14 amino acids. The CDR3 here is CATSRDRGGYGYTF. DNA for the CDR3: TGCGCCACGTCACGGGACAGGGGAGGGTATGGCTACACCTTC.

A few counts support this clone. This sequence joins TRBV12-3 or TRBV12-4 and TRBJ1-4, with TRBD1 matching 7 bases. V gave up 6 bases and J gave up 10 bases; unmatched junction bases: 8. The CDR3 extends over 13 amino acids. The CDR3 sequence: CASSSDRSAKLFF. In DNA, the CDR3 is TGTGCCAGCAGCTCGGACAGGAGTGCAAAACTGTTTTTT.

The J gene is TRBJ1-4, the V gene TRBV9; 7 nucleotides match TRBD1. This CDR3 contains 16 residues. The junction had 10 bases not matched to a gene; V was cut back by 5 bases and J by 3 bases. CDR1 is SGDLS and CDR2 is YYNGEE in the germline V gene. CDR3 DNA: TGTGCCAGCAGTCGCGGACAGGATCTTGCTAATGAAAAACTGTTTTTT. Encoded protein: CASSRGQDLANEKLFF.

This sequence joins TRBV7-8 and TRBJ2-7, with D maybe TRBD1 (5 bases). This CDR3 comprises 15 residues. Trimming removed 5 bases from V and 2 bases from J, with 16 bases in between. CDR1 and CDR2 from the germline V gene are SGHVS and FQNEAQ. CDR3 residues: CASSPTRQPTYEQYF. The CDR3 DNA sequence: TGTGCCAGCAGCCCTACACGACAGCCCACCTACGAGCAGTACTTC.

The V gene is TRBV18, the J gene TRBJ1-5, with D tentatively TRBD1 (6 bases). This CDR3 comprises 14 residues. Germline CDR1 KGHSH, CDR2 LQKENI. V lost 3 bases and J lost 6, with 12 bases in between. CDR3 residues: CASSPQGSGQPQHF. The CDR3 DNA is TGTGCCAGCTCACCTCAGGGGTCTGGTCAGCCCCAGCATTTT.

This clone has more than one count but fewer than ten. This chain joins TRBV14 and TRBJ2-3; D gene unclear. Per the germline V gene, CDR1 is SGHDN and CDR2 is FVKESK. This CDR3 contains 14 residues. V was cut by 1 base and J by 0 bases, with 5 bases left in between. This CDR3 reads CASSQGGSTDTQYF. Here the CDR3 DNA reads TGTGCCAGCAGCCAAGGCGGTAGCACAGATACGCAGTATTTT.

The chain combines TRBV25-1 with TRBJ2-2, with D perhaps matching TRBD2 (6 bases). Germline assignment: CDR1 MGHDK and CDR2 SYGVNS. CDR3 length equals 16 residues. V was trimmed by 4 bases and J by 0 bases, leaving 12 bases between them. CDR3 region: CASSGAGRSNTGELFF. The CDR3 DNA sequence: TGTGCCAGCAGTGGGGCGGGGCGTTCGAACACCGGGGAGCTGTTTTTT.

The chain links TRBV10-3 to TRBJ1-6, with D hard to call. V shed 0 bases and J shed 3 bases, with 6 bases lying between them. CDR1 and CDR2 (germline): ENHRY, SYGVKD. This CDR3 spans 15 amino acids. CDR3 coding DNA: TGTGCCATCAGTGAGTCGAACAGCTATAATTCACCCCTCCACTTT. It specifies CAISESNSYNSPLHF.

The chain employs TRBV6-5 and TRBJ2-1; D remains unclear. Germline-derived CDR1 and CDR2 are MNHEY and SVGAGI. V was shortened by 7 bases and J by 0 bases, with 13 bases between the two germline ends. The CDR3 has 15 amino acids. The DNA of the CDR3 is TGTGCCAGCACCGCAAGACTCTCCTCCTACAATGAGCAGTTCTTC. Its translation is CASTARLSSYNEQFF.

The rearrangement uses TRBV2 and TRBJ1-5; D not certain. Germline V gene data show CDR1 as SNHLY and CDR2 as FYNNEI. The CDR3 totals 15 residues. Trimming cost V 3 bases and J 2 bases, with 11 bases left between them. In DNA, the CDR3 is TGTGCCAGCAGTGACGGGAGAAGAGGCAATCAGCCCCAGCATTTT. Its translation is CASSDGRRGNQPQHF. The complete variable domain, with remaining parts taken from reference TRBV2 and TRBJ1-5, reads EPEVTQTPSHQVTQMGQEVILRCVPISNHLYFYWYRQILGQKVEFLVSFYNNEISEKSEIFDDQFSVERPDGSNFTLKIRSTKLEDSAMYFCASSDGRRGNQPQHFGDGTRLSIL.

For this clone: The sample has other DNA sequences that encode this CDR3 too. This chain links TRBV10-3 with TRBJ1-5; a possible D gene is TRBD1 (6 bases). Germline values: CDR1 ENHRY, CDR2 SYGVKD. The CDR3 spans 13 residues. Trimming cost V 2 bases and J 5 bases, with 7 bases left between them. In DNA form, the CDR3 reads TGTGCCATCAGTGAGGCAGGGGATCAGCCCCAGCATTTT. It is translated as CAISEAGDQPQHF.

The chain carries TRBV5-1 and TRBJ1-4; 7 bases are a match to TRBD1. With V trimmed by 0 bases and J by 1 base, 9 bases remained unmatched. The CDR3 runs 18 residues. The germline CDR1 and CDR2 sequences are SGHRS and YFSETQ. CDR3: CASSLAIGGAGTNEKLFF. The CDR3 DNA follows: TGCGCCAGCAGCTTGGCCATAGGGGGCGCGGGAACTAATGAAAAACTGTTTTTT.

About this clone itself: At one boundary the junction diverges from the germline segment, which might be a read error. The chain's CDR3 is CASSPLTFGGENF. CDR3 nucleotides: TGTGCCAGCAGCCCTCTTACATTCGGGGGGGAGAACTTC. The V call is TRBV6-6, the J call TRBJ2-7; 8 bases fit TRBD2. The length of the CDR3 is 13 residues. Per germline, CDR1 MNHNY and CDR2 SVGAGI (reference sequence).